Each of the 7 T cell receptor beta chains below was sequenced from the same sample in a study of Graves' ophthalmopathy and Graves' hyperthyroidism. RNA served as the template for amplifying TCR beta CDR3 regions. HTBI primers served in a first-round RT-PCR, which a second-round multiplex PCR followed. TCRdb passed the multiplex PCR reads through MiXCR, listing each CDR3 protein once. In the table there are some 240,000 distinct CDR3 sequences, around 50% of which are singletons. The sample consisted of peripheral blood. These TCRs come from an adult man with Graves' ophthalmopathy.

Note on this clonotype: The junction does not match germline at one end; this may be a read error. This chain joins TRBV5-6 and TRBJ2-7, with 11 bases identical to TRBD1. CDR3 size: 14 residues. From germline, CDR1 is SGHDT and CDR2 YYEEEE. This chain's CDR3 is CASSAWTGGNIQCF. CDR3 nucleotide sequence: TGTGCCAGCAGCGCCTGGACAGGGGGCAACATTCAGTGCTTC. Complete variable domain (other parts from reference TRBV5-6 and TRBJ2-7): DAGVTQSPTHLIKTRGQQVTLRCSPKSGHDTVSWYQQALGQGPQFIFQYYEEEERQRGNFPDRFSGHQFPNYSSELNVNALLLGDSALYLCASSAWTGGNIQCFGPGTRLTVT.

This clonotype showed up just a few times. The chain is built from TRBV29-1 and TRBJ1-6; 8 positions match TRBD1. The V gene's germline CDR1 is SQVTM and CDR2 ANQGSEA. The V and J ends lost 6 bases and 9 bases, in that order; junction bases with no gene match: 10. The CDR3 loop spans 14 amino acids. The CDR3: CSVKQGGVASPLHF. CDR3 sequence (DNA): TGCAGCGTCAAACAGGGGGGGGTGGCTTCACCCCTCCACTTT. The full variable domain, rest sourced from reference TRBV29-1 and TRBJ1-6, is SAVISQKPSRDICQRGTSLTIQCQVDSQVTMMFWYRQQPGQSLTLIATANQGSEATYESGFVIDKFPISRPNLTFSTLTVSNMSPEDSSIYLCSVKQGGVASPLHFGNGTRLTVT.

This clonotype turned up a few times. The gene calls are TRBV7-2 and TRBJ1-2; 7 bases are shared with TRBD1. The CDR3 extends over 15 amino acids. Trimming removed 4 bases from V and 0 bases from J; junction bases left unmatched: 5. CDR1 SGHTA and CDR2 FQGNSA come from the germline V gene. This CDR3 reads CASSYRQGANYGYTF. The DNA of the CDR3 is TGTGCCAGCAGCTACCGACAGGGAGCTAACTATGGCTACACCTTC.

This clonotype was counted only a few times. The chain employs TRBV14 and TRBJ1-1; maybe TRBD1 (5 bases). Per the germline V gene, CDR1 is SGHDN and CDR2 is FVKESK. V was shortened by 1 base and J by 1 base, with 7 bases between the two germline ends. CDR3 length equals 14 residues. In DNA, the CDR3 is TGTGCCAGCAGCCAAGGGAGGGGGAACACTGAAGCTTTCTTT. Translated, it gives CASSQGRGNTEAFF. Variable domain in full (rest from reference TRBV14 and TRBJ1-1): EAGVTQFPSHSVIEKGQTVTLRCDPISGHDNLYWYRRVMGKEIKFLLHFVKESKQDESGMPNNRFLAERTGGTYSTLKVQPAELEDSGVYFCASSQGRGNTEAFFGQGTRLTVV.

This clonotype has more than one count but fewer than ten. The rearrangement links TRBV7-9 to TRBJ2-7, with 8 bases matching TRBD2. Germline values: CDR1 SEHNR, CDR2 FQNEAQ (reference sequence). J gave up 1 base and V 1 base, and 6 bases lay outside the gene matches. The CDR3 loop spans 16 amino acids. CDR3 nucleotides: TGTGCCAGCAGCTTAGGCGGGGGGACAACATCCTACGAGCAGTACTTC. Translation: CASSLGGGTTSYEQYF. Variable domain in full (rest from reference TRBV7-9 and TRBJ2-7): DTGVSQNPRHKITKRGQNVTFRCDPISEHNRLYWYRQTLGQGPEFLTYFQNEAQLEKSRLLSDRFSAERPKGSFSTLEIQRTEQGDSAMYLCASSLGGGTTSYEQYFGPGTRLTVT.

CDR3 loop: CASSLAPGTNYGYTF. In nucleotides, the CDR3 is TGTGCCAGCAGCTTAGCGCCGGGTACTAACTATGGCTACACCTTC. The V and J genes are TRBV7-9 and TRBJ1-2; D not resolved. Germline lookup yields CDR1 SEHNR and CDR2 FQNEAQ (reference sequence). V was cut by 0 bases and J by 0 bases, with 8 bases left in between. The CDR3 has 15 residues.

A word on this clonotype: One end of the junction does not line up with germline, which may come from a read error. The chain joins TRBV5-1 to TRBJ2-2; no clear D. Germline CDR1 and CDR2: SGHRS and YFSETQ. This CDR3 has 16 residues. Here the CDR3 reads CASSTHMQTNTGELFF. The CDR3 coding sequence is TGTGCCAGCAGCACCCATATGCAGACGAACACCGGGGAGCTGTTTTTT.